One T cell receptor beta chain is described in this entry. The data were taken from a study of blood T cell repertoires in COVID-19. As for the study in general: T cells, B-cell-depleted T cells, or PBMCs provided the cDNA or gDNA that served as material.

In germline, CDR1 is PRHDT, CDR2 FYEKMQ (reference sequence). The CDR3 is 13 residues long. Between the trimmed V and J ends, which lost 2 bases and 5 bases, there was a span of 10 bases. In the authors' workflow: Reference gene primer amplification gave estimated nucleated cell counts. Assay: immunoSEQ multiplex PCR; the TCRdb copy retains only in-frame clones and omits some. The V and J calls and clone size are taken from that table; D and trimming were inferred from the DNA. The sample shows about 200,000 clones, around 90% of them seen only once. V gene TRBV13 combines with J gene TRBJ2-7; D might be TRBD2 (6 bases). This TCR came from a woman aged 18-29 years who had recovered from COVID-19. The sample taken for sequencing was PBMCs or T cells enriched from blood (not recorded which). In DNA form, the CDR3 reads TGTGCCAGCAGCTTACGGCGGGGAGACGAGCAGTACTTC. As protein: CASSLRRGDEQYF. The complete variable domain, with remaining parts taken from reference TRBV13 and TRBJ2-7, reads AAGVIQSPRHLIKEKRETATLKCYPIPRHDTVYWYQQGPGQDPQFLISFYEKMQSDKGSIPDRFSAQQFSDYHSELNMSSLELGDSALYFCASSLRRGDEQYFGPGTRLTVT.